Given below is one TCR beta chain in context. These data originate in a study of cytomegalovirus exposure and HLA in healthy donors. The V and J ends lost 5 bases and 3 bases, in that order; junction bases with no gene match: 6. This CDR3 has 14 residues. Germline V gene data show CDR1 as SEHNR and CDR2 as FQNEAQ (reference sequence). In the PCR, 60 Vbeta and 13 Jbeta primers were used. Sequencing was performed with immunoSEQ multiplex PCR; in TCRdb, only in-frame clones are kept and a portion is missing. There are under 200,000 clones in the sample; 75% to 80% occur only once, and around 5.9% lies in the top ten.

The receptor was derived from a woman aged 30 to 39 in good health and CMV-seropositive. The chain is built from TRBV7-9 and TRBJ1-2, with 7 bases lining up with TRBD1. Sequenced input: PBMCs. CDR3 sequence reads: CASSRGQADYGYTF. The CDR3 DNA is TGTGCCAGCAGCCGAGGACAGGCGGACTATGGCTACACCTTC.